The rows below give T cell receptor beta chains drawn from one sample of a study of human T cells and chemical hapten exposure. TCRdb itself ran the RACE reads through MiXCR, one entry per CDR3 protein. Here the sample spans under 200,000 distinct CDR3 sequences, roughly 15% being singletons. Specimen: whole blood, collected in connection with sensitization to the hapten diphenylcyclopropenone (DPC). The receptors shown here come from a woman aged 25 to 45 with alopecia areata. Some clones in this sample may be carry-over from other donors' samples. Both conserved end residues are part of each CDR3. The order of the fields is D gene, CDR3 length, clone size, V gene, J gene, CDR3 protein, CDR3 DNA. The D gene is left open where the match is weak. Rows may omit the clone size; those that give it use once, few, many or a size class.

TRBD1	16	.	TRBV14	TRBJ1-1	CASSRWGQGASTGAFF	TGTGCCAGCAGCCGGTGGGGACAGGGGGCGAGCACTGGAGCTTTCTTT
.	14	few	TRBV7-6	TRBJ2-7	CASSSQGTLGEQYF	TGTGCCAGCAGCTCACAGGGAACGTTGGGCGAGCAGTACTTC
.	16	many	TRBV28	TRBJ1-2	CASSLWSQGMAYGYTF	TGTGCCAGCAGTTTATGGTCTCAGGGAATGGCCTATGGCTACACCTTC
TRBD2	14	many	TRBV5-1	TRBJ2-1	CASSLVVGGNEQFF	TGCGCCAGCAGCTTGGTTGTGGGAGGGAATGAGCAGTTCTTC
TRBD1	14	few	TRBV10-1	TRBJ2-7	CASRSGTGGYEQYF	TGCGCCAGCAGATCCGGGACAGGGGGCTACGAGCAGTACTTC
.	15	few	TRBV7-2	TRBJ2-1	CASSLQVSITNEQFF	TGTGCCAGCAGCCTACAGGTATCGATAACCAATGAGCAGTTCTTC
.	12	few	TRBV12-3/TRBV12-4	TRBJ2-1	CASSLSVGIRFF	TGTGCCAGCAGTTTATCGGTGGGAATACGATTCTTC
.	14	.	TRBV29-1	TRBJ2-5	CSVEESTAQETQYF	TGCAGCGTTGAAGAGTCGACAGCACAAGAGACCCAGTACTTC
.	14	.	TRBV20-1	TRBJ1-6	CSARFPVGNSPLHF	TGCAGTGCTAGATTCCCGGTGGGGAATTCACCCCTCCACTTT
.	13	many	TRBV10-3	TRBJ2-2	CAIKAWDTGELFF	TGTGCCATCAAGGCGTGGGACACCGGGGAGCTGTTTTTT
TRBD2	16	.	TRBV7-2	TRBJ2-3	CASSHRASGYTDTQYF	TGTGCCAGCAGCCACCGGGCTAGCGGTTACACAGATACGCAGTATTTT
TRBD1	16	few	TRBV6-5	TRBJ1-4	CASSYSPGTGSEKLFF	TGTGCCAGCAGTTACTCCCCCGGGACAGGGAGTGAAAAACTGTTTTTT
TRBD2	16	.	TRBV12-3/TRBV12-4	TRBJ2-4	CASSLWEGLPKNIQYF	TGTGCCAGCAGTTTATGGGAGGGACTTCCCAAAAACATTCAGTACTTC
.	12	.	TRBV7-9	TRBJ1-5	CASSSAAKPQHF	TGTGCCAGCAGCTCTGCGGCGAAGCCCCAGCATTTT
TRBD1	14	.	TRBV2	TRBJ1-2	CASRSGQASYGYTF	TGTGCCAGCAGATCCGGACAGGCAAGCTATGGCTACACCTTC
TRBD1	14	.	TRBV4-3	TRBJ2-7	CASSQGQGFDEQYF	TGCGCCAGCAGCCAGGGACAGGGGTTCGACGAGCAGTACTTC
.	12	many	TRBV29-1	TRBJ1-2	CSVDRLDYGYTF	TGCAGCGTTGATCGGCTAGACTATGGCTACACCTTC
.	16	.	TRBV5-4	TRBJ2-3	CASSLGTSANTDTQYF	TGTGCCAGCAGCTTGGGGACATCGGCGAACACAGATACGCAGTATTTT
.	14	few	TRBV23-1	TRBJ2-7	CASSQSGVPYEQYF	TGCGCCAGCAGTCAATCGGGCGTCCCCTACGAGCAGTACTTC
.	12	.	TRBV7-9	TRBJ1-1	CASSLTGVEAFF	TGTGCCAGCAGCTTGACAGGTGTTGAAGCTTTCTTT
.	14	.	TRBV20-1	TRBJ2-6	CSAWPPGRANVLTF	TGCAGTGCCTGGCCTCCGGGAAGGGCCAACGTCCTGACTTTC
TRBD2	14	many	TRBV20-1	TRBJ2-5	CSARGLAVQETQYF	TGCAGTGCTAGAGGACTAGCGGTCCAAGAGACCCAGTACTTC
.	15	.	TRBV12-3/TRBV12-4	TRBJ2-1	CASSLLQGGNNEQFF	TGTGCCAGCAGTTTACTGCAGGGGGGCAACAATGAGCAGTTCTTC
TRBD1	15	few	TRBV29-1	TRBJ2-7	CSFYIPMGTAYEQYF	TGCAGCTTCTATATCCCCATGGGGACAGCCTACGAGCAGTACTTC
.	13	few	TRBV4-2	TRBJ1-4	CASSPEEQEKLFF	TGTGCCAGCAGCCCCGAGGAACAGGAAAAACTGTTTTTT
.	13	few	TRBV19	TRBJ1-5	CASGRDPNQPQHF	TGTGCCAGTGGAAGGGACCCCAATCAGCCCCAGCATTTT
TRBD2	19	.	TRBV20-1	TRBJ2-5	CSAREGGRGGLAGSQTQYF	TGCAGTGCTAGAGAAGGGGGCAGGGGCGGGCTAGCGGGATCGCAGACCCAGTACTTC
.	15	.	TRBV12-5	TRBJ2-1	CASGLETYFEPEQFF	TGTGCTAGTGGTTTGGAAACCTACTTTGAGCCCGAGCAGTTCTTC
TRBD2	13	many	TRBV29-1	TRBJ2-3	CSGLLAGTDTQYF	TGCAGTGGGCTCCTAGCGGGCACAGATACGCAGTATTTT
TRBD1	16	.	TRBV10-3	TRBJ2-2	CAISEPGQGPTGELFF	TGTGCCATCAGTGAGCCTGGACAGGGGCCCACCGGGGAGCTGTTTTTT
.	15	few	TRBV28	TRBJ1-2	CASSLGRGALTAYTF	TGTGCCAGCAGTTTGGGAAGGGGTGCCCTAACAGCCTACACCTTC
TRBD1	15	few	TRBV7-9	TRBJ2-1	CASSLKAVMRTGLFF	TGTGCCAGCAGCTTAAAGGCAGTCATGAGGACAGGGCTATTCTTC
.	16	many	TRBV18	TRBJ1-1	CASSSLGGGLNTEAFF	TGTGCCAGCTCATCGTTGGGCGGGGGCTTGAACACTGAAGCTTTCTTT
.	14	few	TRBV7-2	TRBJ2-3	CASSLRGAPDTQYF	TGTGCCAGCAGCTTAAGGGGGGCCCCAGATACGCAGTATTTT
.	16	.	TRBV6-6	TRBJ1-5	CASSYFRRGGNQPQHF	TGTGCCAGCAGTTATTTTCGTCGGGGTGGCAATCAGCCCCAGCATTTT
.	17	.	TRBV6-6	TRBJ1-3	CASSYSSLRDTRNTIYF	TGTGCCAGCAGTTACTCGAGTCTCCGGGACACCAGAAACACCATATATTTT
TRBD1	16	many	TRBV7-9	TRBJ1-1	CASTNSGQGALTEAFF	TGTGCCAGCACCAACTCCGGGCAGGGGGCGTTGACTGAAGCTTTCTTT
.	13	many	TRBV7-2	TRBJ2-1	CASSYPDYNEQFF	TGTGCCAGCAGCTACCCCGATTACAATGAGCAGTTCTTC
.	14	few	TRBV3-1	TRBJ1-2	CASSQLQGNYGYTF	TGTGCCAGCAGCCAATTACAGGGTAACTATGGCTACACCTTC
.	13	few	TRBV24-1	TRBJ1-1	CATGAAGTTEAFF	TGTGCCACCGGGGCAGCCGGGACCACTGAAGCTTTCTTT